A selection of T cell receptor beta chains follows, all from one sample in a study of blood T cell repertoires in COVID-19. Profiled with immunoSEQ multiplex PCR; TCRdb holds only in-frame clones, not every one. The sample lists over 150,000 clones, about nine tenths occurring once. Sequencing was performed on peripheral blood. The receptor source for this set is a man in his sixties or seventies with active or convalescent COVID-19. Both conserved end residues are part of each CDR3. The order of the fields is D gene, V gene, clone size, J gene, CDR3 protein, CDR3 DNA. The D gene is left open where the match is weak. Expanded clones get a size class; other rows say once, few or many, or leave the size out.

>-|TRBV28|-|TRBJ1-2
CASSLSLYGYTF
TGTGCCAGCAGTTTATCCTTATATGGCTACACCTTC
>TRBD1|TRBV11-2|-|TRBJ2-1
CASSRDRGNEQFF
TGTGCCAGCAGCCGGGACAGGGGCAATGAGCAGTTCTTC
>TRBD2|TRBV5-1|-|TRBJ2-5
CASSLAGVVETQYF
TGCGCCAGCAGCTTAGCGGGAGTGGTTGAGACCCAGTACTTC
>-|TRBV27|-|TRBJ1-2
CASSLESSGYGYTF
TGTGCCAGCAGTTTGGAGTCTTCTGGCTATGGCTACACCTTC
>-|TRBV4-3|-|TRBJ2-1
CASSKPGVGVEQFF
TGCGCCAGCAGCAAGCCCGGGGTGGGCGTTGAGCAGTTCTTC
>-|TRBV5-8|-|TRBJ2-5
CASVRDTARETQYF
TGTGCCAGTGTACGGGACACGGCCAGGGAGACCCAGTACTTC
>-|TRBV4-1|-|TRBJ2-7
CASSQANHQPYEQYF
TGCGCCAGCAGCCAAGCTAACCATCAACCCTACGAGCAGTACTTC
>-|TRBV6-6|-|TRBJ2-5
CASSLTLPPPAGLRRETQYF
TGTGCCAGCAGTCTAACCCTCCCCCCTCCCGCGGGCCTTCGTAGGGAGACCCAGTACTTC
>-|TRBV7-2|-|TRBJ1-6
CASSLRQGYNSPLHF
TGTGCCAGCAGCTTACGTCAGGGGTATAATTCACCCCTCCACTTT
>-|TRBV21-1|-|TRBJ1-1
CASSKGSSAGPREAFF
TGTGCCAGCAGCAAAGGGAGTTCAGCGGGGCCCCGTGAAGCTTTCTTT
>TRBD1|TRBV28|-|TRBJ2-5
CASSLGTAYQETQYF
TGTGCCAGCAGTTTAGGGACAGCGTACCAAGAGACCCAGTACTTC
>-|TRBV6-5|once|TRBJ1-4
CASRKREYEKLFF
TGTGCCAGCAGGAAAAGAGAGTATGAAAAACTGTTTTTT
>TRBD1|TRBV9|-|TRBJ2-5
CASSVHGQGQGETQYF
TGTGCCAGCAGCGTCCACGGACAGGGTCAGGGAGAGACCCAGTACTTC
>TRBD1|TRBV10-3|-|TRBJ2-7
CAIRGTGLLDEQYF
TGTGCCATCAGGGGGACAGGGCTATTAGACGAGCAGTACTTC
>-|TRBV20-1|once|TRBJ1-1
CSASPQVNTEAFF
TGCAGTGCTAGTCCACAGGTGAACACTGAAGCTTTCTTT
>-|TRBV4-3|-|TRBJ2-1
CASSQDPGWTGTSPRDEQFF
TGCGCCAGCAGCCAAGATCCGGGGTGGACCGGGACTTCACCCAGAGATGAGCAGTTCTTC
>TRBD2|TRBV6-5|-|TRBJ2-3
CASSYDPSSGADTQYF
TGTGCCAGCAGTTACGATCCATCTAGCGGGGCAGATACGCAGTATTTT
>-|TRBV18|-|TRBJ1-2
CASSLLTGPNGLGYTF
TGTGCCAGCTCCCTCCTCACAGGACCTAACGGATTAGGCTACACCTTC
>-|TRBV7-2|-|TRBJ2-4
CASSLGGGGGKNIQYF
TGTGCCAGCAGCTTAGGGGGAGGTGGAGGCAAAAACATTCAGTACTTC
>TRBD1|TRBV18|-|TRBJ2-7
CASSPNQGAYEQYF
TGTGCCAGCTCACCAAACCAGGGGGCCTACGAGCAGTACTTC
>-|TRBV18|-|TRBJ1-3
CASSPQTGGNTIYF
TGTGCCAGCTCACCACAGACAGGAGGAAACACCATATATTTT
>TRBD1|TRBV18|-|TRBJ1-4
CASSLQGGATNEKLFF
TGTGCCAGCTCACTCCAGGGGGGTGCAACTAATGAAAAACTGTTTTTT
>-|TRBV4-1|-|TRBJ2-5
CASSQGTGPQETQYF
TGCGCCAGCAGCCAAGGCACAGGGCCCCAAGAGACCCAGTACTTC
>-|TRBV19|-|TRBJ1-5
CASRRRSENQPQHF
TGTGCCAGTAGACGTCGCAGTGAAAATCAGCCCCAGCATTTT
>TRBD1|TRBV5-4|-|TRBJ2-5
CASSLRDRGKETQYF
TGTGCCAGCAGCTTGAGGGACAGGGGGAAAGAGACCCAGTACTTC
>TRBD1|TRBV11-2|once|TRBJ1-5
CASSRETGQPQHF
TGTGCCAGCAGCCGAGAGACAGGGCAGCCCCAGCATTTT
>TRBD1|TRBV6-5|-|TRBJ1-2
CASSSIDRAIYTF
TGTGCCAGCAGTTCGATAGACAGGGCTATCTACACCTTC
>TRBD1|TRBV7-9|-|TRBJ1-1
CATRFGTGDTEAFF
TGTGCCACTAGATTCGGGACAGGGGACACTGAAGCTTTCTTT
>-|TRBV18|-|TRBJ1-2
CASSPVTGALYGYTF
TGTGCCAGCTCACCGGTAACAGGAGCGTTATATGGCTACACCTTC
>-|TRBV10-3|few|TRBJ2-5
CAIGTGGWGETQYF
TGTGCCATCGGCACCGGAGGGTGGGGGGAGACCCAGTACTTC
>-|TRBV7-2|-|TRBJ1-3
CASSFAGGNTIYF
TGTGCCAGCAGCTTCGCAGGGGGAAACACCATATATTTT
>TRBD1|TRBV18|-|TRBJ1-2
CASSTRQGRDYGYTF
TGTGCCAGCTCAACCAGACAGGGCCGAGACTATGGCTACACCTTC
>-|TRBV6-2/TRBV6-3|-|TRBJ1-2
CASSPNQGYGYTF
TGTGCCAGCAGCCCAAACCAGGGGTATGGCTACACCTTC
>TRBD1|TRBV5-8|-|TRBJ2-2
CASSLGQGPGELFF
TGTGCCAGCAGCTTGGGACAGGGTCCCGGGGAGCTGTTTTTT
>-|TRBV5-1|-|TRBJ1-4
CASSLQGPNEKLFF
TGCGCCAGCAGCTTACAGGGTCCTAATGAAAAACTGTTTTTT
>TRBD2|TRBV15|-|TRBJ2-1
CATSRWGTSGSDEQFF
TGTGCCACCAGCAGGTGGGGGACTAGCGGGAGTGATGAGCAGTTCTTC
>-|TRBV5-1|-|TRBJ1-1
CASSLVQENTEAFF
TGCGCCAGCAGCTTGGTACAAGAGAACACTGAAGCTTTCTTT
>-|TRBV28|-|TRBJ2-5
CASSSDRQETQYF
TGTGCCAGCAGTTCTGACAGGCAAGAGACCCAGTACTTC
>TRBD2|TRBV3-1/TRBV3-2|-|TRBJ2-3
CASSLRSAGTSGTDTQYF
TGTGCCAGCAGCCTAAGATCGGCCGGGACTAGCGGCACAGATACGCAGTATTTT
>-|TRBV29-1|-|TRBJ2-5
CSVARGSETQYF
TGCAGCGTTGCCAGGGGTTCCGAGACCCAGTACTTC
>TRBD1|TRBV19|-|TRBJ2-3
CASSLTGSRTTDTQYF
TGTGCCAGTAGTTTGACAGGGAGCAGGACCACAGATACGCAGTATTTT
>TRBD1|TRBV4-3|few|TRBJ1-4
CASSQGPPGQGARANEKLFF
TGCGCCAGCAGCCAAGGCCCCCCGGGACAGGGGGCAAGGGCTAATGAAAAACTGTTTTTT
>-|TRBV19|-|TRBJ1-3
CASSDTGRPRGNTIYF
TGTGCCAGTAGTGATACAGGGCGCCCTCGTGGAAACACCATATATTTT
>-|TRBV6-5|-|TRBJ2-1
CASTSRDYNEQFF
TGTGCCAGCACTTCCCGGGACTACAATGAGCAGTTCTTC
>TRBD2|TRBV24-1|-|TRBJ2-3
CATSDPSIAGGRGDTQYF
TGTGCCACCAGTGATCCTTCTATAGCGGGAGGGCGGGGAGATACGCAGTATTTT
>-|TRBV4-3|-|TRBJ1-2
CASSEANYGYTF
TGCGCCAGCTCGGAGGCTAACTATGGCTACACCTTC
>-|TRBV5-4|-|TRBJ1-2
CASSPPGIRSRGYTF
TGTGCCAGCAGCCCCCCCGGCATTCGATCGCGGGGCTACACCTTC
>TRBD1|TRBV2|-|TRBJ2-1
CASPRPGQGTYNEQFF
TGTGCCAGCCCACGCCCGGGACAGGGGACCTACAATGAGCAGTTCTTC
>TRBD2|TRBV14|-|TRBJ2-5
CASSQVGRGAETQYF
TGTGCCAGCAGCCAAGTAGGGAGGGGAGCAGAGACCCAGTACTTC
>-|TRBV15|-|TRBJ1-4
CATSRDTATNEKLFF
TGTGCCACCAGCAGAGACACAGCAACTAATGAAAAACTGTTTTTT
>TRBD1|TRBV15|-|TRBJ1-2
CATSITGGYYGYTF
TGTGCCACCAGCATCACAGGGGGCTACTATGGCTACACCTTC
>TRBD1|TRBV19|-|TRBJ1-6
CASSRDRTADSPLHF
TGTGCCAGTAGCCGGGACAGGACGGCGGATTCACCCCTCCACTTT
>TRBD1|TRBV18|-|TRBJ1-4
CASSPGTGNEKLFF
TGTGCCAGCTCACCCGGGACAGGGAATGAAAAACTGTTTTTT
>-|TRBV5-4|-|TRBJ1-5
CASSFGGIQPQHF
TGTGCCAGCAGCTTCGGAGGGATCCAGCCCCAGCATTTT
>TRBD1|TRBV7-2|-|TRBJ1-1
CASSPRDRKSEAFF
TGTGCCAGCAGCCCGCGGGACAGGAAGTCGGAAGCTTTCTTT
>-|TRBV18|-|TRBJ1-4
CASSPEVGTNEKLFF
TGTGCCAGCTCACCCGAGGTCGGGACTAATGAAAAACTGTTTTTT
>-|TRBV29-1|many|TRBJ1-1
CSGKETGANTEAFF
TGCAGCGGGAAAGAGACAGGTGCGAACACTGAAGCTTTCTTT